These 2 T cell receptor beta chains originate from one sample sequenced in a study of sequential checkpoint blockade in melanoma. This sample's treatment: randomized to nivolumab then ipilimumab (arm A) or the reverse (arm B). Only in-frame clones appear in the TCRdb table, and some are missing; sequencing was by immunoSEQ multiplex PCR. This table holds about 2,300 clones, 33% found once. This sample comprised tumor tissue (inferred from file names), obtained from a patient given nivolumab and ipilimumab in sequence. These receptors all stem from a human donor with melanoma.

This chain joins TRBV7-4 and TRBJ2-1; maybe TRBD1 (6 bases). V was pared by 3 bases and J by 0 bases, with 6 bases between. The CDR3 is 14 residues long. Germline CDR1 is SGHVT and CDR2 is SQSDAQ. DNA for the CDR3: TGTGCCAGCAGCTTGGACAGCTCCTACAATGAGCAGTTCTTC. Translation gives CASSLDSSYNEQFF.

CDR3 loop: CASSVSGAGGDTQYF. The CDR3 DNA follows: TGTGCCAGCAGCGTGTCGGGGGCCGGGGGAGATACGCAGTATTTT. The V call is TRBV2, the J call TRBJ2-3; D is perhaps TRBD1 or TRBD2 (6 bases each). The CDR3 has 15 residues. Per germline, CDR1 SNHLY and CDR2 FYNNEI. The V end lost 6 bases, the J end lost 5 bases, and 18 bases lay between the germline ends.